The 20 T cell receptor beta chains below come from one sample, sequenced in a study of T-cell memory formation after mild COVID-19. TCRdb passed the 5' RACE reads through MiXCR, listing each CDR3 protein once. This table holds more than 150,000 distinct CDR3 sequences, 18% found once. The sample comprised PBMCs or a T cell subset sorted from them (not recorded which). These receptors originate from a man aged 18-30 years who had mild COVID-19 (a few samples of this study predate the infection). Cell type and time point are not known.

Turning to this clonotype: An end of the junction does not agree with germline; a read error may underlie this. The CDR3 coding sequence is TGTGCCAGCAGTTCAGGGACAGGGCTAAATCGGCCCCAGCATTTT. Protein sequence: CASSSGTGLNRPQHF. The chain couples TRBV27 to TRBJ1-5, with 9 bases matching TRBD1. Germline CDR1 reads MNHEY; CDR2 reads SMNVEV (reference sequence). The CDR3 consists of 15 residues.

V gene TRBV6-2 or TRBV6-3 combines with J gene TRBJ2-5, with 12 bases lining up with TRBD2. J gave up 1 base and V 2 bases, and 2 bases lay outside the gene matches. From germline, CDR1 is MNHEY and CDR2 SVGEGT. This CDR3 spans 16 amino acids. The CDR3 region has the DNA TGTGCCAGCAGTTACCTAGCGGGGGGGACCCAAGAGACCCAGTACTTC. It yields the protein CASSYLAGGTQETQYF.

This chain joins TRBV7-9 and TRBJ2-5; a possible D gene is TRBD2 (5 bases). The length of the CDR3 is 15 residues. Germline V CDR1 and CDR2: SEHNR, FQNEAQ (reference sequence). The V end lost 2 bases, the J end lost 5 bases, and 15 bases lay between the germline ends. The CDR3 DNA is TGTGCCAGCAGCTTAAGCGGTATAGGCGGGGAGACCCAGTACTTC. It specifies CASSLSGIGGETQYF.

The chain recombines TRBV7-9 with TRBJ2-2; no firm D call. The CDR3 is 14 amino acids. Per the germline V gene, CDR1 is SEHNR and CDR2 is FQNEAQ (reference sequence). V lost 1 base, J lost 6 bases, and 9 bases lay in between. The CDR3 DNA reads TGTGCCAGCAGCTTAGACTGGGCTGCCGGGGAGCTGTTTTTT. This translates into CASSLDWAAGELFF.

This chain joins TRBV2 and TRBJ1-3; no definite D call. Germline-derived CDR1 and CDR2 are SNHLY and FYNNEI. V shed 4 bases and J shed 4 bases, with 5 bases lying between them. The CDR3 consists of 12 residues. The CDR3 DNA is TGTGCCAGCAGTGTATCCGGAAACACCATATATTTT. Translation: CASSVSGNTIYF.

This clonotype occurred a few times. The rearrangement uses TRBV20-1 and TRBJ1-1; a weak D match, TRBD1 (6 bases). The CDR3 has 14 residues. Per germline, CDR1 DFQATT and CDR2 SNEGSKA (reference sequence). V was clipped by 5 bases and J by 1 base, with 14 bases between them. This CDR3 is CSAHGQPTNTEAFF. The CDR3, as DNA: TGCAGTGCTCATGGACAGCCTACGAACACTGAAGCTTTCTTT.

This clonotype has only a few counts. The CDR3 region is CASTFRTGAYGYTF. The CDR3 nucleotides read TGTGCCAGCACCTTCCGGACAGGCGCCTATGGCTACACCTTC. The chain combines TRBV21-1 with TRBJ1-2; the D segment call TRBD1 is taken from the table without a DNA check. TRBV21-1 corresponds to a pseudogene. The CDR3 consists of 14 residues.

V usage is TRBV12-3 or TRBV12-4 and J usage is TRBJ1-1; D is uncertain. Trimming removed 7 bases at V and 5 bases at J, with 11 bases between. The CDR3 covers 12 residues. The CDR3 nucleotides are TGTGCCAGCAACGCATTTCTAACTGAAGCTTTCTTT. This gives the protein CASNAFLTEAFF.

In nucleotides, the CDR3 is TGTGCCAGCAGCCTACATAACGTAGTGGGTGGCTACACCTTC. Translated, it gives CASSLHNVVGGYTF. The chain has TRBV7-9 and TRBJ1-2; D gene unclear. This CDR3 is built from 14 residues. V was shortened by 5 bases and J by 7 bases, with 17 bases between the two germline ends. Germline V gene sequence: CDR1 SEHNR, CDR2 FQNEAQ (reference sequence).

This clonotype was counted between two and nine times. The chain uses TRBV6-5 and TRBJ2-1, with D possibly matching TRBD1 (5 bases). CDR3 size: 15 residues. V shed 6 bases and J shed 4 bases, with 16 bases lying between them. Germline assignment: CDR1 MNHEY and CDR2 SVGAGI. CDR3 sequence reads: CASRNSRAGYNEQFF. In DNA form, the CDR3 reads TGTGCCAGCAGAAACTCCCGCGCAGGGTACAATGAGCAGTTCTTC.

This clonotype has only a few counts. The J gene is TRBJ1-1, the V gene TRBV28; 8 bases are a match to TRBD1. Germline V lookup: CDR1 MDHEN, CDR2 SYDVKM. The CDR3 loop spans 16 amino acids. Trimming took 3 bases from V and 4 from J; bases not matched to a gene: 10. The CDR3 spells CASSFSWTGSTTEAFF. The CDR3 DNA sequence: TGTGCCAGCAGTTTCTCCTGGACAGGGTCGACCACTGAAGCTTTCTTT.

This clonotype was detected a few times. The chain carries TRBV6-4 and TRBJ2-7; tentative D call: TRBD2 (6 bases). This CDR3 comprises 12 residues. Germline V lookup: CDR1 MRHNA, CDR2 SNTAGT. V lost 3 bases, J lost 11 bases, and 14 bases lay in between. The CDR3 nucleotides are TGTGCCAGCAGTGAGACGGCGTGGGGGGAGTACTTC. This encodes CASSETAWGEYF.

This clonotype showed up just a few times. This rearrangement joins TRBV20-1 to TRBJ1-6; 8 bases match TRBD1. The V and J ends lost 5 bases and 6 bases, in that order; junction bases with no gene match: 3. CDR1 DFQATT and CDR2 SNEGSKA come from the germline V gene (reference sequence). CDR3 length: 13 amino acids. In DNA form, the CDR3 reads TGCAGTGCTGGACAGGGTTTTAATTCACCCCTCCACTTT. It yields the protein CSAGQGFNSPLHF.

This chain uses TRBV5-1 with TRBJ1-1; D is possibly TRBD1 (6 bases). CDR1 SGHRS and CDR2 YFSETQ come from the germline V gene. The V end lost 6 bases, the J end lost 0 bases, and 15 bases lay between the germline ends. The CDR3 loop spans 15 amino acids. The CDR3 spells CASTGGGGLNTEAFF. The DNA of the CDR3 is TGCGCCAGCACGGGGGGCGGGGGGCTGAACACTGAAGCTTTCTTT.

This clonotype occurred a few times. The chain is built from TRBV5-1 and TRBJ2-3; D may be TRBD1 or TRBD2 (6 bases each). The CDR3 length is 16 residues. CDR1 is SGHRS, CDR2 YFSETQ, per germline. V was shortened by 2 bases and J by 5 bases, with 18 bases between the two germline ends. The CDR3 DNA follows: TGCGCCAGCAGCTTCCCCGGGGGCGGGCAAGGAGATACGCAGTATTTT. Amino acids: CASSFPGGGQGDTQYF.

The chain uses TRBV7-6 and TRBJ1-3, with TRBD1 as a possible D gene (6 bases). Germline V gene lookup returns CDR1 SGHVS and CDR2 FNYEAQ. Trimming cost V 1 base and J 0 bases, with 7 bases left between them. The CDR3 length is 15 residues. CDR3 nucleotide sequence: TGTGCCAGCAGCTTAGGGACAGCCTCTGGAAACACCATATATTTT. This translates into CASSLGTASGNTIYF.

The chain carries TRBV7-3 and TRBJ1-5; no firm D call. In germline, CDR1 is SGHTA, CDR2 FQGTGA. Trimming removed 0 bases from V and 5 bases from J, with 17 bases in between. This CDR3 is built from 17 residues. CDR3 in amino acids: CASSLTSFGSVHQPQHF. CDR3 DNA sequence: TGTGCCAGCAGCTTAACCAGTTTTGGGTCGGTTCATCAGCCCCAGCATTTT.

The genes are TRBV11-2 and TRBJ1-5, with D perhaps TRBD1 (5 bases). The germline gives CDR1 SGHAT, CDR2 FQNNGV. The CDR3 extends over 16 amino acids. V was pared by 1 base and J by 6 bases, with 16 bases between. CDR3 coding DNA: TGTGCCAGCAGCTTAGTAGAGGGGACGGATATTCAGCCCCAGCATTTT. Translation: CASSLVEGTDIQPQHF.

In this sample, this clonotype turned up a few times. This chain joins TRBV4-1 and TRBJ1-4; D uncertain. Trimming shortened V by 6 bases and J by 8 bases, and 13 bases separated the two germline ends. Looked up from germline, CDR1 is MGHRA and CDR2 is YSYEKL. CDR3 length: 13 amino acids. The CDR3, as DNA: TGCGCCAGCAGTCCTGGATCGTCCGAAAAACTGTTTTTT. Its translation: CASSPGSSEKLFF.

This clonotype occurred many times. V gene TRBV12-3 or TRBV12-4 combines with J gene TRBJ1-1; D remains ambiguous. V was clipped by 6 bases and J by 5 bases, with 16 bases between them. CDR3 length equals 14 residues. This CDR3 is CASRTSMEGTEAFF. The CDR3 bases are TGTGCCAGCAGGACTTCAATGGAAGGAACTGAAGCTTTCTTT.